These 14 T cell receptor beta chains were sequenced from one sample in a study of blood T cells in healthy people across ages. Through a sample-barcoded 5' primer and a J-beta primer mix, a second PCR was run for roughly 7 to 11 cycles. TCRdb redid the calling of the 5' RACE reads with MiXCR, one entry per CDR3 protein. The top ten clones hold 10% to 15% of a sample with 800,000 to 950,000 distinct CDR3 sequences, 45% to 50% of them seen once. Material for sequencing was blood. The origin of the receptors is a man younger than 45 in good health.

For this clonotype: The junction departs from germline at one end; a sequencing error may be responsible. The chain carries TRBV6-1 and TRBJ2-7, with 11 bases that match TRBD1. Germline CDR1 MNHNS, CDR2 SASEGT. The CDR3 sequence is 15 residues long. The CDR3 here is CTSTLGQGDLYEQYF. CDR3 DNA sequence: TGTACCAGCACTTTGGGACAGGGGGATCTCTACGAGCAGTACTTC.

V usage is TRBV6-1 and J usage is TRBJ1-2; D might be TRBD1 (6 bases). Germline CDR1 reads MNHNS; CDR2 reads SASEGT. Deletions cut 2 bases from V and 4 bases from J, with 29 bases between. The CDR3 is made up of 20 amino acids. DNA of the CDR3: TGTGCCAGCAGTGAAATCCTTCTTGGGGGGGCGGCACTTTTCCTCTATGGCTACACCTTC. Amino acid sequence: CASSEILLGGAALFLYGYTF.

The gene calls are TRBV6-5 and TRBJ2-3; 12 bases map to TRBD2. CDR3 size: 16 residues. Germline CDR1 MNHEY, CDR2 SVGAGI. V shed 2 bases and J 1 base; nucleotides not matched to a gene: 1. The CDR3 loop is CASSYPSGGGTDTQYF. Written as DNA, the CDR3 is TGTGCCAGCAGTTACCCTAGCGGGGGGGGCACAGATACGCAGTATTTT.

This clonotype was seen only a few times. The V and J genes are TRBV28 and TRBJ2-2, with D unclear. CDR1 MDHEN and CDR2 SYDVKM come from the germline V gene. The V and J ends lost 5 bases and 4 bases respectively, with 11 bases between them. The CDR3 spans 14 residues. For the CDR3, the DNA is TGTGCCAGCAGTATTGACCTTGGCACCGGGGAGCTGTTTTTT. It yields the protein CASSIDLGTGELFF.

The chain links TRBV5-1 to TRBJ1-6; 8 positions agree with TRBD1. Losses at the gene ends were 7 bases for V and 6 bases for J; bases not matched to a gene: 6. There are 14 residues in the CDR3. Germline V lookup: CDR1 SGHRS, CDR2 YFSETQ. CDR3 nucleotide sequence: TGCGCCAGCCGCGACAGGGGAGGTAATTCACCCCTCCACTTT. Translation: CASRDRGGNSPLHF.

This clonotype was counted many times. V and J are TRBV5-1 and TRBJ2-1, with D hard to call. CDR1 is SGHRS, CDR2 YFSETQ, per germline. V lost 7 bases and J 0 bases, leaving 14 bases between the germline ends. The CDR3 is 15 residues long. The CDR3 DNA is TGCGCCAGCTCCACCACGGGCAGCTCCTACAATGAGCAGTTCTTC. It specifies CASSTTGSSYNEQFF.

The CDR3 DNA reads as TGTGCCAGCAGCTTAGGCCGTGGGGGCCTCGAGCAGTACTTC. It specifies CASSLGRGGLEQYF. The rearrangement joins TRBV7-2 to TRBJ2-7; the D gene is possibly TRBD1 (6 bases). CDR3 length: 14 residues. Germline CDR1 SGHTA, CDR2 FQGNSA. The V end was cut by 1 base, the J end by 6 bases, with 13 bases between.

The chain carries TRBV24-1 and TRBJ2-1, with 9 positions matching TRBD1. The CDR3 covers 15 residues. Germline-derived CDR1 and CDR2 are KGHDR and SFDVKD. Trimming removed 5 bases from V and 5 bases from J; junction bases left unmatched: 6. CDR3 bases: TGTGCCACCAGTGTCACCGGGACAGGGCACAATGAGCAGTTCTTC. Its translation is CATSVTGTGHNEQFF.

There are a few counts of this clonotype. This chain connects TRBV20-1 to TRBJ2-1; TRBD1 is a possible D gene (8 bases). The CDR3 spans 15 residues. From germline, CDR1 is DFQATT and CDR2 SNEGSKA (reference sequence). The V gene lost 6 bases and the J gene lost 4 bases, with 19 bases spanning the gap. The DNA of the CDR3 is TGCAGTGCCTCGAGGACAGGGAGGGCGTACAATGAGCAGTTCTTC. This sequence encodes CSASRTGRAYNEQFF.

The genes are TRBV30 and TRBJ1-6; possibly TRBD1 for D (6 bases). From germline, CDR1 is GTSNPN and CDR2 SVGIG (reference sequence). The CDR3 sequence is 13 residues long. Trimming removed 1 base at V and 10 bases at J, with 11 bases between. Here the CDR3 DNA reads TGTGCCTGGAGTGGACAGGAAGGATCACCCCTCCACTTT. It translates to CAWSGQEGSPLHF.

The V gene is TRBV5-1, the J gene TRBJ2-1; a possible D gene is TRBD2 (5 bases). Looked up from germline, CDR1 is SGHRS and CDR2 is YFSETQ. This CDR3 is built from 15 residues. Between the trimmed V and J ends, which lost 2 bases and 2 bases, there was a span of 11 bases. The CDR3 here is CASSFASGPYNEQFF. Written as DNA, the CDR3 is TGCGCCAGCAGCTTTGCAAGCGGCCCCTACAATGAGCAGTTCTTC.

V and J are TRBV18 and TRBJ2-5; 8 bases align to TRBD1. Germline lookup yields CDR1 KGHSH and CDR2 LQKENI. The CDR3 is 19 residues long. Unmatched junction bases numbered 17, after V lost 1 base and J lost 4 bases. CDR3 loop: CASSPQAVRVRTGSETQYF. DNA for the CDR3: TGTGCCAGCTCACCACAGGCAGTCCGAGTGAGGACAGGGTCAGAGACCCAGTACTTC.

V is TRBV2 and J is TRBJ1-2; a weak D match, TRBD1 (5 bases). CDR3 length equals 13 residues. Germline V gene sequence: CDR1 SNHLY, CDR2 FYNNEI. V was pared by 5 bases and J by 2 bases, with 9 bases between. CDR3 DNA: TGTGCCAGCAGTCGGGGACGGAACTATGGCTACACCTTC. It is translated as CASSRGRNYGYTF.

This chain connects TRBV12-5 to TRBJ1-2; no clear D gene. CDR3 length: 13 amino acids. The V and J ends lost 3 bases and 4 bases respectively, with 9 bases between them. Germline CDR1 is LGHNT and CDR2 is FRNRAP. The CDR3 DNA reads TGTGCTAGTGGTTTAGAAGAATCCTATGGCTACACCTTC. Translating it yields CASGLEESYGYTF.